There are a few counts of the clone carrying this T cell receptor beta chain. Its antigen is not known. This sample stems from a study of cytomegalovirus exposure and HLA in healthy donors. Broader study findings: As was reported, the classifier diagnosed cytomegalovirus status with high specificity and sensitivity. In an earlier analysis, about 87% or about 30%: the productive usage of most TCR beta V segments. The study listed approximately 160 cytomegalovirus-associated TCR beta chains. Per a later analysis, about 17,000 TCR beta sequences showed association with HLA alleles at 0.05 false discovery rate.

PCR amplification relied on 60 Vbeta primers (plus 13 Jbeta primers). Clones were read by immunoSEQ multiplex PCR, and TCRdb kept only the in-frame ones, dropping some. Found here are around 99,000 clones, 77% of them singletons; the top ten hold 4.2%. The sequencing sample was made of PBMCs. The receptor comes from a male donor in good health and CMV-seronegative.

The CDR3 DNA is TGTGCCAGCAGCTTAGGGACTAGCGGGAAGGGGACCCAGTACTTC. Amino acids: CASSLGTSGKGTQYF. The chain carries TRBV7-2 and TRBJ2-5, with 12 bases matching TRBD2. This CDR3 region has 15 residues. Germline assignment: CDR1 SGHTA and CDR2 FQGNSA. The junction had 4 bases not matched to a gene; V was cut back by 1 base and J by 7 bases.